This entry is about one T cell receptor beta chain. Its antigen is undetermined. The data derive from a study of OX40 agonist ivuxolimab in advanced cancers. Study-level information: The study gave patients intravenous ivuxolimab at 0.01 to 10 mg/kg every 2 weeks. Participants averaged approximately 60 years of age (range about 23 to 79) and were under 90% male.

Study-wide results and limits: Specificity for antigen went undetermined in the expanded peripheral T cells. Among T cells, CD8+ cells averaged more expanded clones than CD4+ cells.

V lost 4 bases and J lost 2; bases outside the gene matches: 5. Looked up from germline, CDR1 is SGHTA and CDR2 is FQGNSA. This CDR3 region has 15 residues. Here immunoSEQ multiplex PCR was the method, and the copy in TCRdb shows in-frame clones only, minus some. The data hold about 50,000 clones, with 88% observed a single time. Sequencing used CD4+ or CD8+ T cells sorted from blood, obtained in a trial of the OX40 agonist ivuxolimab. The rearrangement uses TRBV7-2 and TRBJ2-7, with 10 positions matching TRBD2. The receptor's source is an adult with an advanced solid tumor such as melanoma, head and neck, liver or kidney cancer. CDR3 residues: CASSSTAGGPYEQYF. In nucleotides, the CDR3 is TGTGCCAGCAGCTCCACAGCGGGGGGGCCCTACGAGCAGTACTTC.